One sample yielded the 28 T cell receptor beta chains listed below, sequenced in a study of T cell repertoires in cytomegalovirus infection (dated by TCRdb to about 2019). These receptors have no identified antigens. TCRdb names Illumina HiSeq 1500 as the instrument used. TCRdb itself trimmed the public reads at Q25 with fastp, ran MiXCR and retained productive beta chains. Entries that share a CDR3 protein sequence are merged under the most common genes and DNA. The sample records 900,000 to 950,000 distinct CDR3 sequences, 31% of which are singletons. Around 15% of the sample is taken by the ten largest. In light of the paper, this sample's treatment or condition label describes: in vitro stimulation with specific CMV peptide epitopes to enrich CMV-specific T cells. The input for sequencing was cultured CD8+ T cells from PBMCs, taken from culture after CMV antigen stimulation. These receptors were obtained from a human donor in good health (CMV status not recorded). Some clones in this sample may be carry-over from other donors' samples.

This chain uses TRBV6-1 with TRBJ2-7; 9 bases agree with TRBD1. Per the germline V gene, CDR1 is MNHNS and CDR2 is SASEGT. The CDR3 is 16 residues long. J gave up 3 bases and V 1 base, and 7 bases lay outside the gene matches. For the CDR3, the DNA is TGTGCCAGCAGTGAAGTAACCCCGGGACAGGGCTACGAGCAGTACGTC. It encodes CASSEVTPGQGYEQYV.

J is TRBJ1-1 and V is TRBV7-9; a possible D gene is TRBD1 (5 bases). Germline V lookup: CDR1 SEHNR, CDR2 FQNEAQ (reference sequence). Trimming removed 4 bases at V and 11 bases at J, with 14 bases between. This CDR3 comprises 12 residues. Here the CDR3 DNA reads TGTGCCAGCAGCTCGGGACCCCCGTGGGCTTTCTTT. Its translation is CASSSGPPWAFF.

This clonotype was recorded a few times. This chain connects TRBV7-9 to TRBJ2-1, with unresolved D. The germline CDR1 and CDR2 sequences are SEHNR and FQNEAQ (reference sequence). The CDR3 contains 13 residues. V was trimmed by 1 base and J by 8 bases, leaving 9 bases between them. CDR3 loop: CASSLGSGDEQFF. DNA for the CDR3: TGTGCCAGCAGCTTAGGGAGTGGGGATGAGCAGTTCTTC.

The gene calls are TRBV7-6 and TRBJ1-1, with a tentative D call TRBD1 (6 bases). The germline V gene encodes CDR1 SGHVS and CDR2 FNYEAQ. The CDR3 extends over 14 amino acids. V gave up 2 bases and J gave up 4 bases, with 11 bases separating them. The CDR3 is CASSLKEGVTEAFF. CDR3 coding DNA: TGTGCCAGCAGCTTAAAGGAGGGGGTCACTGAAGCTTTCTTT.

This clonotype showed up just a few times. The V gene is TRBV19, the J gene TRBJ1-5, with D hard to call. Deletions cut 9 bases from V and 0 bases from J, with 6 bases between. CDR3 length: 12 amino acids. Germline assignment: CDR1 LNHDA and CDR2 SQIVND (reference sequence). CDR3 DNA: TGTGCCAGGCATTATAGCAATCAGCCCCAGCATTTT. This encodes CARHYSNQPQHF.

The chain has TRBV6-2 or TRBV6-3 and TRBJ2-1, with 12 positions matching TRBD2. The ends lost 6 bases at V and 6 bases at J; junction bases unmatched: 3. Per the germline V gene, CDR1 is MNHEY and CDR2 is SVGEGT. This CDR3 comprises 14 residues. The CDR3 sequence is CASRGLAGSNEQFF. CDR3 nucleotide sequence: TGTGCCAGCAGAGGACTAGCGGGGAGCAATGAGCAGTTCTTC.

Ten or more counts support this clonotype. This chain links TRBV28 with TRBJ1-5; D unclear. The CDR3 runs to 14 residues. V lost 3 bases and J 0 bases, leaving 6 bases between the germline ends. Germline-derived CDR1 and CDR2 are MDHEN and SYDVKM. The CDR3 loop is CASSFQNSNQPQHF. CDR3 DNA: TGTGCCAGCAGTTTCCAAAATAGCAATCAGCCCCAGCATTTT. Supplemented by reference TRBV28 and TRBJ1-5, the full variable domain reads DVKVTQSSRYLVKRTGEKVFLECVQDMDHENMFWYRQDPGLGLRLIYFSYDVKMKEKGDIPEGYSVSREKKERFSLILESASTNQTSMYLCASSFQNSNQPQHFGDGTRLSIL.

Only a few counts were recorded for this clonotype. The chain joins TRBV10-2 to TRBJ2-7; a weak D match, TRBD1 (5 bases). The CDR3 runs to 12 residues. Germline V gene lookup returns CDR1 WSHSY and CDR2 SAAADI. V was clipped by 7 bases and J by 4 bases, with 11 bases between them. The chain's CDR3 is CASTPDRYEQYV. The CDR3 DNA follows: TGCGCCAGCACGCCCGACAGATACGAGCAGTACGTC.

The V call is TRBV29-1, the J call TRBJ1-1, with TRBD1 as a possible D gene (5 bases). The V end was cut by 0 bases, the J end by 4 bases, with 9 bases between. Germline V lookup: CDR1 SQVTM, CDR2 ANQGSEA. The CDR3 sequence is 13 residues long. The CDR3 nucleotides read TGCAGCGTTGAAGATCCAGGGTCCACTGAAGCTTTCTTT. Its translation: CSVEDPGSTEAFF.

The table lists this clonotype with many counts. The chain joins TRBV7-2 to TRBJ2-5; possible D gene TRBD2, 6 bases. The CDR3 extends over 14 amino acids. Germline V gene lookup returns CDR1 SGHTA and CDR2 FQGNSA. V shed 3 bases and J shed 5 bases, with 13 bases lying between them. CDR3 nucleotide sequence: TGTGCCAGCAGCTTCCTGTGGGAGGTGGAGACCCAGTACTTC. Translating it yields CASSFLWEVETQYF.

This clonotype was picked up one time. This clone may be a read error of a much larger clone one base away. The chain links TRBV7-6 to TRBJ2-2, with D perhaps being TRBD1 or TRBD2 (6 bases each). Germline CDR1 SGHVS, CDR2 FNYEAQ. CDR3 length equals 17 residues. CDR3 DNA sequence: TGTACCAGCAGCTTAGAGGGAGGCAGGGGCGGCACCGGGGAGCTGTTTTTT. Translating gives CTSSLEGGRGGTGELFF.

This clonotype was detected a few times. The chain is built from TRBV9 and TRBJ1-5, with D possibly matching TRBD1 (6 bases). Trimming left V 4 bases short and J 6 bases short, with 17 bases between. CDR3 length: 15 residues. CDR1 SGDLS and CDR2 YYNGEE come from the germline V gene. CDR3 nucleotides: TGTGCCAGCAGCCCCACAGGGCGAGGCGGTCAGCCCCAGCATTTT. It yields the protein CASSPTGRGGQPQHF.

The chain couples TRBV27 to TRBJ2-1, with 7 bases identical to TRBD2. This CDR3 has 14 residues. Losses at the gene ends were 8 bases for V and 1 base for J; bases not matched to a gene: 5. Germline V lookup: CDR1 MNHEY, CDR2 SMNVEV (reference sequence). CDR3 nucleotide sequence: TGTGCCAGCGGATTCGGGGGGTCCTACAATGAGCAGTTCTTC. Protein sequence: CASGFGGSYNEQFF.

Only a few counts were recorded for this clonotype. The CDR3 DNA sequence: TGCAGTGCCCGACCCGGGGGGAGAGACACTGAAGCTTTCTTT. It yields the protein CSARPGGRDTEAFF. The chain joins TRBV20-1 to TRBJ1-1; D is perhaps TRBD1 (5 bases). Germline values: CDR1 DFQATT, CDR2 SNEGSKA (reference sequence). The CDR3 runs to 14 residues. Trimming removed 6 bases from V and 3 bases from J, with 17 bases in between.

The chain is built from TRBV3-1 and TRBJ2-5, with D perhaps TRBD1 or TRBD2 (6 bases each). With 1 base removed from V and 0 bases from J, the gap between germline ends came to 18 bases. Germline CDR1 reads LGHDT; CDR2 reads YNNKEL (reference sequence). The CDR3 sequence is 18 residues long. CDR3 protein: CASSQAGGLGLNQETQYF. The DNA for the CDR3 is TGTGCCAGCAGCCAAGCTGGGGGGCTAGGACTAAACCAAGAGACCCAGTACTTC.

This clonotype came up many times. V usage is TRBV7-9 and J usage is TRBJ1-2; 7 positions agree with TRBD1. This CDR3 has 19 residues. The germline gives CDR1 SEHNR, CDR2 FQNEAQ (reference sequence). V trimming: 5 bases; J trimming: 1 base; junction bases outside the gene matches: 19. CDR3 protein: CASSVEGRTGNFFNYGYTF. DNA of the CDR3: TGTGCCAGCAGCGTTGAAGGGAGGACAGGCAATTTTTTTAACTATGGCTACACCTTC.

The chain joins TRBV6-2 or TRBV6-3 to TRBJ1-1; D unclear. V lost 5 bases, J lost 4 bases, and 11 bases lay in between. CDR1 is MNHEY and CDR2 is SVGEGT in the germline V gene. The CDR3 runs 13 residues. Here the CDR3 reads CASSLYVATEAFF. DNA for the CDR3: TGTGCCAGCAGTCTGTACGTCGCCACTGAAGCTTTCTTT.

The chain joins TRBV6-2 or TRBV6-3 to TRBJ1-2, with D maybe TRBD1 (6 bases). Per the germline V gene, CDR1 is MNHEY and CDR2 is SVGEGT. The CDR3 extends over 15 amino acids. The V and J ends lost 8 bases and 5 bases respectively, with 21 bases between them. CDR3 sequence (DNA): TGTGCCAGCTACGGACAGTTCAAGAGGGCTTATGGCTACACCTTC. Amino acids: CASYGQFKRAYGYTF.

The CDR3 bases are TGTGCCAGCCAGCGTATACCTGGGGCAGGTCCTACAAGGGGCCAGTACTTC. Protein sequence: CASQRIPGAGPTRGQYF. The chain employs TRBV2 and TRBJ2-5; TRBD1 is a possible D gene (5 bases). V was pared by 8 bases and J by 10 bases, with 32 bases between. Germline V gene sequence: CDR1 SNHLY, CDR2 FYNNEI. CDR3 length: 17 residues.

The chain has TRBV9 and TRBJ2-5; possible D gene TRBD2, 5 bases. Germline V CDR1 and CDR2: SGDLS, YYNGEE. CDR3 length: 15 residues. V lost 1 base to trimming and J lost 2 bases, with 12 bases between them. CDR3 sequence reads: CASSVTGIGQETQYF. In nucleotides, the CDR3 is TGTGCCAGCAGCGTAACCGGGATAGGGCAAGAGACCCAGTACTTC.

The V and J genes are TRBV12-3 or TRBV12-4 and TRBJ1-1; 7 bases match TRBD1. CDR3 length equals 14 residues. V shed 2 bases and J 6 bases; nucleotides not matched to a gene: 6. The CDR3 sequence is CASSLPDRLSEAFF. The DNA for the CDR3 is TGTGCCAGCAGTTTACCGGACAGGCTCTCTGAAGCTTTCTTT.

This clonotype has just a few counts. In nucleotides, the CDR3 is TGTGCCAGCAGTTTCGCTGGGTACAATGAGCAGTTCTTC. Its translation is CASSFAGYNEQFF. The chain uses TRBV12-3 or TRBV12-4 and TRBJ2-1, with D hard to call. The CDR3 consists of 13 residues. With 3 bases removed from V and 4 bases from J, the gap between germline ends came to 7 bases.

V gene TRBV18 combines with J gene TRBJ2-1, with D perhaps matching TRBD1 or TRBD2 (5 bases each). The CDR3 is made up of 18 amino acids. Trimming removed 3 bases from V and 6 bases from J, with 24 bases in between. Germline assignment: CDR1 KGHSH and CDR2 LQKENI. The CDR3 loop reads CASSPWDVGEKNGNEQFF. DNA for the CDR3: TGTGCCAGCTCACCTTGGGACGTGGGGGAGAAAAATGGCAATGAGCAGTTCTTC.

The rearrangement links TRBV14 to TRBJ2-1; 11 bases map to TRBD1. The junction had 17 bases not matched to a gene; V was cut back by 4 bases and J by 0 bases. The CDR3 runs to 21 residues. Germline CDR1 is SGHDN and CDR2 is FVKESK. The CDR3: CASSLPSWRTGGSSSYNEQFF. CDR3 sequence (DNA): TGTGCCAGCAGCCTCCCTTCGTGGAGGACAGGGGGCTCGAGCTCCTACAATGAGCAGTTCTTC.

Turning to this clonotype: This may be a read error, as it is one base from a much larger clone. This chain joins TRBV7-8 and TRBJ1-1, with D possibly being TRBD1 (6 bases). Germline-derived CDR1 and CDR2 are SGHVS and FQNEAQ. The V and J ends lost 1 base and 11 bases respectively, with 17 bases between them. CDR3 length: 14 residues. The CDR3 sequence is CASSLVTGPADAFF. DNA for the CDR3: TGTGCCAGCAGCTTAGTGACAGGACCCGCCGATGCTTTCTTT.

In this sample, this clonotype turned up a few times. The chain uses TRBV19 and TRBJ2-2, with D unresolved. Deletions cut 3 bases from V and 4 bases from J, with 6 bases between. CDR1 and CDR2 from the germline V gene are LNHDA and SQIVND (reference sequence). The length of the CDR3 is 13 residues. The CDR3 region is CASSMEPTGELFF. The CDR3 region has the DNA TGTGCCAGTAGTATGGAACCCACCGGGGAGCTGTTTTTT.

CDR3 protein: CASGYNRDGGYTF. CDR3 bases: TGTGCTAGTGGTTACAACCGCGACGGAGGCTACACCTTC. The rearrangement links TRBV12-5 to TRBJ1-2; unclear D gene. The CDR3 length is 13 residues. The germline V and J ends were trimmed by 4 bases and 8 bases, with 14 bases remaining between them. CDR1 LGHNT and CDR2 FRNRAP come from the germline V gene.

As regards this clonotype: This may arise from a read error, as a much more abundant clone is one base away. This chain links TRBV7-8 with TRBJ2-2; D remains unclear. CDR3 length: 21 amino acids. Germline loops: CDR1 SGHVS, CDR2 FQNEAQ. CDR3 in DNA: TGTGCCAACAGCTTAAAAAGTCCGTGGGAACAGTACGACGCGAACACCGGGGAGCTGTTTTTT. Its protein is CANSLKSPWEQYDANTGELFF.